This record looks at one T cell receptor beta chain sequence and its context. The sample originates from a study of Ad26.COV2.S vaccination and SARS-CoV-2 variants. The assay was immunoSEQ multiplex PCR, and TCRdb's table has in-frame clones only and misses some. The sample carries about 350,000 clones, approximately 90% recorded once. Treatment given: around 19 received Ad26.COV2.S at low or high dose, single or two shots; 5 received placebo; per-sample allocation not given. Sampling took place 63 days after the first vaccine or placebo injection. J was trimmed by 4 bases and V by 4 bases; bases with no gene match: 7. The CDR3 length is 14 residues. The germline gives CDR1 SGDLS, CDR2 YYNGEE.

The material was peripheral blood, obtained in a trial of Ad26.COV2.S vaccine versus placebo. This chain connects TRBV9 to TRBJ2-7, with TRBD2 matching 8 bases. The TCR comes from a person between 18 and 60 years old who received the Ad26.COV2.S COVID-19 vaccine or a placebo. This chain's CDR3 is CASSPGRGGYEQYF. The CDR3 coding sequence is TGTGCCAGCAGCCCCGGACGGGGGGGATACGAGCAGTACTTC.